This T cell receptor (beta chain) was found in a study of cytomegalovirus exposure and HLA in healthy donors. Regarding the study as a whole: In vitro, three CMV-associated chains proved specific for CMV antigens.

As for this clone: Its matching antigen is unknown.

The CDR3 is 12 residues long. With 6 bases removed from V and 6 bases from J, the gap between germline ends came to 8 bases. Germline-derived CDR1 and CDR2 are SNHLY and FYNNEI. The study ran its PCR with 60 Vbeta and 13 Jbeta primers. Sequenced by immunoSEQ multiplex PCR; TCRdb stores in-frame clones only, minus some. The table lists approximately 90,000 clones, 60% to 70% of them singletons. The chain combines TRBV2 with TRBJ2-2, with D possibly matching TRBD2 (6 bases). This sequence originates from a woman younger than 45 in good health and CMV-seronegative. Source material: PBMCs. The CDR3 is CASRGGAGELFF. The DNA of the CDR3 is TGTGCCAGCAGGGGAGGAGCCGGGGAGCTGTTTTTT.